A single sample is the source of the 26 T cell receptor beta chains below, sequenced in a study of T cells in Graves' hyperthyroidism and ophthalmopathy. The investigators amplified TCR beta CDR3 regions from RNA transcripts. The HTBI primer set served for first-round RT-PCR of the TCR CDR3. Via MiXCR, TCRdb re-called the multiplex PCR reads, giving one row per CDR3 protein. The sample contains about 530,000 distinct CDR3 sequences, about 15% of which appear only once. Sequencing was performed on blood. These receptors came from a woman between 18 and 29 years old with Graves' ophthalmopathy.

The CDR3 DNA follows: TGTGCCAGCATCTATGGGGGCACAGATACGCAGTATTTT. Translating gives CASIYGGTDTQYF. J is TRBJ2-3 and V is TRBV7-9; D gene uncertain. The CDR3 is 13 amino acids. The V gene's germline CDR1 is SEHNR and CDR2 FQNEAQ (reference sequence). Trimming pared 7 bases from V and 1 base from J, leaving 9 bases between.

This clonotype was detected many times. J is TRBJ2-5 and V is TRBV7-3, with TRBD1 identical over 10 bases. Germline V gene data show CDR1 as SGHTA and CDR2 as FQGTGA. V lost 5 bases to trimming and J lost 3 bases; unmatched junction nucleotides: 9. The CDR3 has 16 residues. For the CDR3, the DNA is TGTGCCAGCAGCCAAACCGGGACAGGGGAAGAAGAGACCCAGTACTTC. Translating it yields CASSQTGTGEEETQYF.

In this sample, this clonotype turned up many times. The chain couples TRBV6-1 to TRBJ1-2; D gene ambiguous. Per the germline V gene, CDR1 is MNHNS and CDR2 is SASEGT. V was pared by 6 bases and J by 2 bases, with 16 bases between. The CDR3 covers 15 residues. CDR3 sequence: CASSRPDAFNYGYTF. CDR3 nucleotide sequence: TGTGCCAGCAGCAGGCCTGACGCTTTCAACTATGGCTACACCTTC.

This clonotype was recorded at least ten times. CDR3 DNA sequence: TGCAGTGCTAGAGCCGGGACTAGGGGCACAGATACGCAGTATTTT. Translated, it gives CSARAGTRGTDTQYF. This chain uses TRBV20-1 with TRBJ2-3, with 8 positions matching TRBD2. CDR1 is DFQATT and CDR2 is SNEGSKA in the germline V gene (reference sequence). This CDR3 contains 15 residues. V shed 1 base and J 1 base; nucleotides not matched to a gene: 4.

This clonotype occurred many times. CDR3 sequence reads: CASGEFSYEQYF. DNA for the CDR3: TGTGCCAGCGGAGAGTTCTCCTACGAGCAGTACTTC. The chain couples TRBV6-1 to TRBJ2-7; D gene ambiguous. The CDR3 length is 12 residues. V was pared by 8 bases and J by 0 bases, with 8 bases between. Germline V lookup: CDR1 MNHNS, CDR2 SASEGT.

This clonotype was seen many times. The rearrangement joins TRBV5-1 to TRBJ2-2, with TRBD1 identical over 8 bases. With 2 bases clipped from V and 3 bases from J, the junction kept 12 bases outside the gene matches. The CDR3 extends over 18 amino acids. Germline CDR1 is SGHRS and CDR2 is YFSETQ. CDR3 loop: CASSFPTSTGADTGELFF. CDR3 DNA: TGCGCCAGCAGCTTCCCCACATCGACAGGGGCGGACACCGGGGAGCTGTTTTTT.

This clonotype was counted between two and nine times. This sequence joins TRBV24-1 and TRBJ2-2; 8 nucleotides agree with TRBD2. The V and J ends lost 4 bases and 5 bases, in that order; junction bases with no gene match: 5. This CDR3 has 15 amino acids. In germline, CDR1 is KGHDR, CDR2 SFDVKD. CDR3 sequence: CATSETGGRTGELFF. CDR3 DNA: TGTGCCACCAGTGAAACGGGAGGGCGGACCGGGGAGCTGTTTTTT.

This clonotype was found many times. The CDR3, as DNA: TGTGCCAGCAGGGCGACAGGGTTGGCGAACACTGAAGCTTTCTTT. This encodes CASRATGLANTEAFF. This sequence joins TRBV28 and TRBJ1-1; 7 bases are a match to TRBD1. Germline values: CDR1 MDHEN, CDR2 SYDVKM. V shed 6 bases, J shed 1 base, and the junction held 8 bases outside the gene matches. The CDR3 sequence is 15 residues long.

In this sample, this clonotype turned up many times. The rearrangement uses TRBV6-2 or TRBV6-3 and TRBJ2-3; 8 bases fit TRBD2. The CDR3 sequence is 15 residues long. Germline CDR1 is MNHEY and CDR2 is SVGEGT. The V and J ends lost 9 bases and 2 bases, in that order; junction bases with no gene match: 10. CDR3 sequence (DNA): TGTGCCAGTTTCGGGGGGGCCGCCCCCACAGATACGCAGTATTTT. This sequence encodes CASFGGAAPTDTQYF.

At least ten counts were recorded for this clonotype. The J gene is TRBJ1-2, the V gene TRBV10-1, with D possibly TRBD1 on 6 matching bases. Per the germline V gene, CDR1 is WNHNN and CDR2 is SYGVQD (reference sequence). The CDR3 has 15 amino acids. Trimming shortened V by 8 bases and J by 1 base, and 17 bases separated the two germline ends. DNA for the CDR3: TGCGCCAGCTTACTCAAGGACAGATTTAACTATGGCTACACCTTC. This gives the protein CASLLKDRFNYGYTF.

The table lists this clonotype with a few counts. J is TRBJ2-7 and V is TRBV11-2; D perhaps matches TRBD1 (5 bases). V lost 7 bases to trimming and J lost 3 bases, with 10 bases between them. Germline V lookup: CDR1 SGHAT, CDR2 FQNNGV. This CDR3 spans 12 amino acids. CDR3 DNA: TGTGCCAGCACCTCAGACAGCTACGAGCAGTACTTC. Translation gives CASTSDSYEQYF.

The chain is built from TRBV14 and TRBJ2-1, with TRBD1 identical over 10 bases. The V gene's germline CDR1 is SGHDN and CDR2 FVKESK. The CDR3 consists of 17 residues. Trimming removed 0 bases from V and 0 bases from J; junction bases left unmatched: 2. The CDR3 nucleotides are TGTGCCAGCAGCCAAGAGACAGGGGGCCTCTCCTACAATGAGCAGTTCTTC. It encodes CASSQETGGLSYNEQFF.

The chain uses TRBV29-1 and TRBJ1-1; the match to TRBD1 covers 8 bases. CDR3 length: 12 amino acids. V was clipped by 5 bases and J by 7 bases; unmatched bases: 6. The germline V gene encodes CDR1 SQVTM and CDR2 ANQGSEA. As DNA, the CDR3 is TGCAGCGTTAATACAGGGGGTTATGAAGCTTTCTTT. Protein: CSVNTGGYEAFF.

This clonotype was counted ten times or more. This chain links TRBV27 with TRBJ2-7, with D perhaps matching TRBD1 (5 bases). Germline V gene lookup returns CDR1 MNHEY and CDR2 SMNVEV (reference sequence). The CDR3 has 13 amino acids. V was clipped by 0 bases and J by 3 bases, with 6 bases between them. This chain's CDR3 is CASSLSDSYEQYF. As DNA, the CDR3 is TGTGCCAGCAGTTTATCTGACAGCTACGAGCAGTACTTC.

Turning to this clonotype: One base away lies a much larger clone, so this may be a sequencing read error. The chain has TRBV5-6 and TRBJ1-5; D perhaps matches TRBD1 (6 bases). This CDR3 spans 14 amino acids. From germline, CDR1 is SGHDT and CDR2 YYEEEE. CDR3 amino acids: CASSIGQTNQSQHF. The CDR3 nucleotides read TGTGCCAGCAGCATCGGACAGACAAATCAGTCCCAGCATTTT.

This sequence joins TRBV28 and TRBJ1-5, with a tentative D call TRBD1 (5 bases). Germline loops: CDR1 MDHEN, CDR2 SYDVKM. The V and J ends lost 3 bases and 3 bases respectively, with 12 bases between them. CDR3 length: 15 residues. CDR3 nucleotides: TGTGCCAGCAGTTTGACTACGGGGGACAATCAGCCCCAGCATTTT. It translates to CASSLTTGDNQPQHF.

Only a few counts were recorded for this clonotype. The rearrangement links TRBV12-3 or TRBV12-4 to TRBJ2-1; 7 nucleotides align to TRBD2. With V trimmed by 6 bases and J by 6 bases, 11 bases remained unmatched. The CDR3 consists of 15 residues. The CDR3 region is CASSPSLGGTNEQFF. In nucleotides, the CDR3 is TGTGCCAGCAGCCCCAGCCTGGGGGGGACCAATGAGCAGTTCTTC.

V gene TRBV5-8 combines with J gene TRBJ2-3; TRBD1 might be the D (6 bases). There are 18 residues in the CDR3. V was pared by 3 bases and J by 0 bases, with 20 bases between. Germline V gene sequence: CDR1 SGHTS, CDR2 YDEGEE. The CDR3: CASSWPPWTAASTDTQYF. CDR3 nucleotides: TGTGCCAGCAGCTGGCCCCCCTGGACAGCAGCTAGCACAGATACGCAGTATTTT.

This clonotype was seen at least ten times. The chain employs TRBV7-9 and TRBJ2-1, with D possibly TRBD2 on 7 matching bases. Germline V gives CDR1 SEHNR, CDR2 FQNEAQ (reference sequence). The ends were cut back, 3 bases at V and 7 bases at J, with 16 bases in the middle. The CDR3 covers 15 residues. CDR3 coding DNA: TGTGCCAGCAGCTTTAGGGCTGCGGGGGCTAATGAGCAGTTCTTC. This codes for CASSFRAAGANEQFF.

This clonotype was counted once. The CDR3 loop is CASSRTGTPMNTEAFF. DNA for the CDR3: TGTGCCAGCAGCAGAACCGGGACACCGATGAACACTGAAGCTTTCTTT. The V call is TRBV11-2, the J call TRBJ1-1; D might be TRBD1 (6 bases). The V and J ends lost 5 bases and 0 bases respectively, with 16 bases between them. Germline lookup yields CDR1 SGHAT and CDR2 FQNNGV. This CDR3 comprises 16 residues.

This clonotype was seen many times. V gene TRBV2 combines with J gene TRBJ2-3; 11 bases are a match to TRBD2. CDR1 and CDR2 (germline): SNHLY, FYNNEI. V trimming: 6 bases; J trimming: 1 base; junction bases outside the gene matches: 6. CDR3 length: 16 residues. This CDR3 reads CASSELAGARTDTQYF. The CDR3 nucleotides read TGTGCCAGCAGCGAACTAGCGGGAGCTCGCACAGATACGCAGTATTTT.

This clonotype was counted a few times. This rearrangement joins TRBV6-5 to TRBJ1-5; 8 bases agree with TRBD1. Germline assignment: CDR1 MNHEY and CDR2 SVGAGI. V lost 0 bases and J lost 5; bases outside the gene matches: 3. This CDR3 is built from 15 residues. CDR3 in DNA: TGTGCCAGCAGTTACTCAGGCAGGGGGCATCAGCCCCAGCATTTT. As protein: CASSYSGRGHQPQHF.

This clonotype was seen repeatedly, ten times or more. The V gene is TRBV3-1, the J gene TRBJ1-1; no clear D. This CDR3 comprises 13 residues. The V end was cut by 6 bases, the J end by 1 base, with 9 bases between. CDR1 is LGHDT and CDR2 is YNNKEL in the germline V gene (reference sequence). This chain's CDR3 is CASSHDGNTEAFF. CDR3 nucleotide sequence: TGTGCCAGCAGTCACGACGGGAACACTGAAGCTTTCTTT.

The V and J genes are TRBV7-9 and TRBJ2-7; 7 bases match TRBD1. Per germline, CDR1 SEHNR and CDR2 FQNEAQ (reference sequence). The CDR3 totals 14 residues. V gave up 4 bases and J gave up 4 bases; unmatched junction bases: 7. CDR3 DNA sequence: TGTGCCAGCAGCTCCTCCGACAGGGAATACGAGCAGTACTTC. This codes for CASSSSDREYEQYF.

At least ten counts were recorded for this clonotype. The chain uses TRBV5-4 and TRBJ2-5, with a possible D match to TRBD1 (6 bases). Trimming took off 7 bases at V and 4 bases at J, with 14 bases between the two ends. The CDR3 extends over 13 amino acids. Per the germline V gene, CDR1 is SGHNT and CDR2 is YYREEE (reference sequence). The CDR3: CASSRDTGETQYF. CDR3 coding DNA: TGTGCCAGCTCGAGGGACACCGGAGAGACCCAGTACTTC.

This clonotype was found many times. J is TRBJ2-1 and V is TRBV2; D is possibly TRBD2 (6 bases). V was shortened by 4 bases and J by 6 bases, with 22 bases between the two germline ends. Germline CDR1 reads SNHLY; CDR2 reads FYNNEI. The CDR3 is 17 amino acids. CDR3 region: CASSGFELARRANEQFF. DNA for the CDR3: TGTGCCAGCAGTGGCTTTGAACTAGCTCGGAGGGCCAATGAGCAGTTCTTC. The full variable domain, rest sourced from reference TRBV2 and TRBJ2-1, is EPEVTQTPSHQVTQMGQEVILRCVPISNHLYFYWYRQILGQKVEFLVSFYNNEISEKSEIFDDQFSVERPDGSNFTLKIRSTKLEDSAMYFCASSGFELARRANEQFFGPGTRLTVL.